This paragraph covers one TCR beta chain sequence. Its antigen is unidentified. Patients with ophthalmopathy all had a Clinical Activity Score of at least 3, a NOSPECS grade of at least 4 and duration under 3 months. The study based diagnoses on clinical symptoms, serum thyroxine and TRAb, thyroid ultrasound and orbital computed tomography. These data originate in a study of T cells in Graves' hyperthyroidism and ophthalmopathy. Across the whole study: Peripheral blood sampling occurred at initial diagnosis, before any treatment. Study results and caveats: In the blood, most expanded thyroid clonotypes above 0.001 appeared as well.

The CDR3 length is 17 residues. V gave up 0 bases and J gave up 7 bases, with 16 bases separating them. Germline loops: CDR1 SGHVS, CDR2 FNYEAQ. Amplified TCR beta CDR3 regions derived from RNA transcripts. A first-round RT-PCR of the TCR CDR3 used the HTBI primer set. TCRdb called the multiplex PCR reads again in MiXCR, with one record for every CDR3 protein. The data contain over 250,000 distinct CDR3 sequences, over 20% of them seen just once; the ten biggest clones take up around 62%. The receptor comes from a man aged 25 to 40 with Graves' ophthalmopathy. The rearrangement links TRBV7-6 to TRBJ1-6, with D perhaps TRBD1 (6 bases). Source material: blood. The CDR3 protein is CASSLAPPGHENSPLHF. The CDR3 bases are TGTGCCAGCAGCTTAGCACCTCCGGGACATGAAAATTCACCCCTCCACTTT.